One sample yielded the 25 T cell receptor beta chains listed below, sequenced in a study of vaccination effects on CD4 cells after COVID-19. Sequencing followed a ViraFEST assay step that expanded antigen-specific CD4+ T cells with viral peptide pools. The culture ran for 10 days before CD4+ T cells were isolated. None of the vaccinated had previously contracted SARS-CoV-2, and their nucleocapsid antibodies tested negative. These TCRs' antigens remain unknown. Using immunoSEQ multiplex PCR, the repertoire was profiled, and TCRdb retains in-frame clones only, with some absent. In the table there are 77,000 or so clones, over 70% of which are singletons. The source material was CD4+ T cells from PBMCs cultured with SARS-CoV-2 spike peptides, sampled before COVID-19 vaccination. The receptors stem from a human donor who received a COVID-19 vaccine.

The chain joins TRBV5-4 to TRBJ2-1; no firm D call. CDR1 and CDR2 (germline): SGHNT, YYREEE (reference sequence). The CDR3 runs 16 residues. V dropped 0 bases and J dropped 0 bases, with 10 bases sitting between them. This chain's CDR3 is CASSLAGGSSYNEQFF. The CDR3 region has the DNA TGTGCCAGCAGCTTGGCGGGCGGCAGCTCCTACAATGAGCAGTTCTTC.

The rearrangement uses TRBV19 and TRBJ2-2; D is perhaps TRBD2 (7 bases). The CDR3 extends over 17 amino acids. Germline lookup yields CDR1 LNHDA and CDR2 SQIVND (reference sequence). V was pared by 0 bases and J by 6 bases, with 17 bases between. CDR3 in DNA: TGTGCCAGTAGTATAGATGGGAGGGGGGGGCCCGCCGGGGAGCTGTTTTTT. It encodes CASSIDGRGGPAGELFF.

This chain uses TRBV5-4 with TRBJ2-5; TRBD2 is a possible D gene (6 bases). Trimming removed 4 bases from V and 5 bases from J, with 15 bases in between. CDR3 length equals 14 residues. The germline V gene has CDR1 SGHNT and CDR2 YYREEE (reference sequence). CDR3 bases: TGTGCCAGCAGCCGGGACCCGGGGGAGGAGACCCAGTACTTC. It codes for CASSRDPGEETQYF.

The sample holds one count of this clone. In nucleotides, the CDR3 is TGTGCCAGCAGCCAGGGGGAAGCTACGCAGTATTTT. Its translation: CASSQGEATQYF. V usage is TRBV3-1 (or the pseudogene TRBV3-2) and J usage is TRBJ2-3, with D tentatively TRBD1 or TRBD2 (5 bases each). V was shortened by 3 bases and J by 8 bases, with 9 bases between the two germline ends. CDR1 and CDR2 from the germline V gene are LGHDT and YNNKEL (reference sequence). The CDR3 consists of 12 residues.

In this sample, this clone turned up a few times. The V call is TRBV4-3, the J call TRBJ1-1, with D perhaps matching TRBD1 (5 bases). Deletions cut 0 bases from V and 1 base from J, with 6 bases between. The germline CDR1 and CDR2 sequences are LGHNA and YSLEER. This CDR3 has 14 residues. CDR3: CASSQERGNTEAFF. As DNA, the CDR3 is TGCGCCAGCAGCCAAGAGAGGGGGAACACTGAAGCTTTCTTT.

The chain has TRBV15 and TRBJ1-3; unclear D gene. This CDR3 has 14 residues. V lost 1 base, J lost 2 bases, and 6 bases lay in between. Germline values: CDR1 LNHNV, CDR2 YYDKDF (reference sequence). This CDR3 reads CATSRGGPGNTIYF. In nucleotides, the CDR3 is TGTGCCACCAGCAGAGGTGGGCCTGGAAACACCATATATTTT.

This rearrangement joins TRBV11-2 to TRBJ1-1; tentatively, D is TRBD1 (5 bases). CDR3 size: 14 residues. Trimming took 5 bases from V and 0 from J, leaving 10 bases between them. Germline V CDR1 and CDR2: SGHAT, FQNNGV. CDR3 loop: CASSARQLNTEAFF. Here the CDR3 DNA reads TGTGCCAGCAGCGCGCGACAGCTGAACACTGAAGCTTTCTTT.

The V gene is TRBV7-3, the J gene TRBJ2-6, with TRBD2 as a possible D gene (5 bases). The germline V gene encodes CDR1 SGHTA and CDR2 FQGTGA. The CDR3 totals 18 residues. The V and J ends lost 5 bases and 0 bases respectively, with 17 bases between them. DNA of the CDR3: TGTGCCAGCAGCCCCCGTGAAGGGAGCACCTCTGGGGCCAACGTCCTGACTTTC. It translates to CASSPREGSTSGANVLTF.

The chain has TRBV19 and TRBJ2-7, with 9 bases lining up with TRBD2. The CDR3 has 15 amino acids. The germline V gene encodes CDR1 LNHDA and CDR2 SQIVND (reference sequence). Germline trimming cut 4 bases from V and 5 bases from J; bases unmatched to any gene: 9. Written as DNA, the CDR3 is TGTGCCAGTAGTACCCTGGCTAGCGGGGAAGACGAGCAGTACGTC. It encodes CASSTLASGEDEQYV.

The CDR3 DNA reads as TGTGCCAGCAGCTCTCAGGACAGTAGCACTGAAGCTTTCTTT. Translation: CASSSQDSSTEAFF. This chain links TRBV9 with TRBJ1-1; the D gene is possibly TRBD1 (6 bases). Germline CDR1 and CDR2: SGDLS and YYNGEE. This CDR3 comprises 14 residues. The germline V and J ends were trimmed by 4 bases and 4 bases, with 14 bases remaining between them.

This clone occurred once. The chain uses TRBV27 and TRBJ1-4, with unresolved D. In germline, CDR1 is MNHEY, CDR2 SMNVEV (reference sequence). This CDR3 is 16 amino acids long. V was cut by 6 bases and J by 2 bases, with 16 bases left in between. The CDR3: CASSPQPLGTNEKLFF. CDR3 DNA sequence: TGTGCCAGCAGCCCTCAGCCTTTGGGCACTAATGAAAAACTGTTTTTT.

This rearrangement joins TRBV5-5 to TRBJ2-7; D is perhaps TRBD2 (6 bases). The CDR3 sequence is 14 residues long. V dropped 4 bases and J dropped 0 bases, with 11 bases sitting between them. Germline-derived CDR1 and CDR2 are SGHKS and YYEKEE (reference sequence). This CDR3 is CASSRDGSSYEQYV. The CDR3 nucleotides are TGTGCCAGCAGCAGGGACGGGAGCTCCTACGAGCAGTACGTC.

The chain is built from TRBV28 and TRBJ1-5; D is undetermined. Trimming left V 2 bases short and J 6 bases short, with 14 bases between. Germline CDR1 MDHEN, CDR2 SYDVKM. The length of the CDR3 is 15 residues. Here the CDR3 reads CASSLIGNPRQPQHF. CDR3 sequence (DNA): TGTGCCAGCAGTTTAATAGGCAATCCCCGTCAGCCCCAGCATTTT.

The chain joins TRBV18 to TRBJ2-1; maybe TRBD1 (6 bases). Germline CDR1 reads KGHSH; CDR2 reads LQKENI. Trimming removed 3 bases from V and 7 bases from J, with 19 bases in between. The CDR3 has 16 amino acids. The CDR3 spells CASSPGRVGTLNEQFF. DNA of the CDR3: TGTGCCAGCTCACCGGGACGGGTCGGGACACTGAATGAGCAGTTCTTC.

The chain recombines TRBV6-1 with TRBJ2-7; 8 bases line up with TRBD1. Trimming at V came to 0 bases and at J to 0 bases, leaving 1 base not matched to a gene. Looked up from germline, CDR1 is MNHNS and CDR2 is SASEGT. CDR3 length equals 15 residues. The CDR3 nucleotides read TGTGCCAGCAGTGAAGCCGGGACAGGCTCCTACGAGCAGTACGTC. Protein product: CASSEAGTGSYEQYV.

This clone has just a few counts. The chain carries TRBV7-3 and TRBJ1-1, with D perhaps TRBD1 (5 bases). Germline-derived CDR1 and CDR2 are SGHTA and FQGTGA. V was clipped by 4 bases and J by 1 base, with 10 bases between them. The CDR3 loop spans 14 amino acids. In DNA form, the CDR3 reads TGTGCCAGCAGCTACGGGCAGGGGAACACTGAAGCTTTCTTT. This gives the protein CASSYGQGNTEAFF.

The genes are TRBV30 and TRBJ2-2; D gene ambiguous. The V gene's germline CDR1 is GTSNPN and CDR2 SVGIG (reference sequence). The CDR3 runs to 14 residues. V dropped 0 bases and J dropped 8 bases, with 13 bases sitting between them. CDR3 nucleotide sequence: TGTGCCTGGAGTGTAGAAGTAGCTTCTGGGGAGCTGTTTTTT. Translation gives CAWSVEVASGELFF.

The V call is TRBV28, the J call TRBJ1-5; D unresolved. Germline-derived CDR1 and CDR2 are MDHEN and SYDVKM. The ends were cut back, 6 bases at V and 4 bases at J, with 13 bases in the middle. The CDR3 loop spans 14 amino acids. CDR3: CASRGSSTNQPQHF. The DNA for the CDR3 is TGTGCCAGCAGGGGCAGCAGTACTAATCAGCCCCAGCATTTT.

This chain connects TRBV3-1 (or the pseudogene TRBV3-2) to TRBJ2-1; 7 bases agree with TRBD2. The J segment lost 2 bases and the V segment lost 4 bases, leaving 5 bases of the junction unmatched. Germline CDR1 LGHDT, CDR2 YNNKEL (reference sequence). The length of the CDR3 is 15 residues. As DNA, the CDR3 is TGTGCCAGCAGCCCTACTAGCGCAACCTACAATGAGCAGTTCTTC. It yields the protein CASSPTSATYNEQFF.

The chain recombines TRBV28 with TRBJ2-1; TRBD1 might be the D (5 bases). CDR1 and CDR2 (germline): MDHEN, SYDVKM. CDR3 length: 15 residues. V lost 4 bases, J lost 5 bases, and 15 bases lay in between. The CDR3 sequence: CASSWTPKKNNEQFF. The DNA of the CDR3 is TGTGCCAGCAGTTGGACACCTAAAAAGAACAATGAGCAGTTCTTC.

This chain joins TRBV5-6 and TRBJ2-7, with D perhaps TRBD1 (8 bases). Per the germline V gene, CDR1 is SGHDT and CDR2 is YYEEEE. The CDR3 length is 14 residues. V lost 2 bases, J lost 3 bases, and 12 bases lay in between. CDR3 sequence (DNA): TGTGCCAGCAGCTTACAGGGGGGGGTCTACGAGCAGTACGTC. It specifies CASSLQGGVYEQYV.

This clone was observed a handful of times. The chain employs TRBV5-4 and TRBJ1-2; D is possibly TRBD1 (5 bases). Trimming left V 7 bases short and J 7 bases short, with 20 bases between. This CDR3 has 14 residues. In germline, CDR1 is SGHNT, CDR2 YYREEE (reference sequence). The CDR3 protein is CASGEGLQPLGYTF. The CDR3, as DNA: TGTGCCAGCGGAGAGGGACTACAACCCCTTGGCTACACCTTC.

This chain joins TRBV7-2 and TRBJ1-1, with a weak D call TRBD1 (5 bases). Germline V CDR1 and CDR2: SGHTA, FQGNSA. CDR3 length equals 16 residues. Between the trimmed V and J ends, which lost 5 bases and 1 base, there was a span of 17 bases. Here the CDR3 reads CASSPRAGRTNTEAFF. CDR3 nucleotide sequence: TGTGCCAGCAGCCCCAGGGCAGGGCGAACGAACACTGAAGCTTTCTTT.

The gene calls are TRBV6-2 or TRBV6-3 and TRBJ1-4; 8 bases align to TRBD1. Germline CDR1 MNHEY, CDR2 SVGEGT. The CDR3 runs to 16 residues. Germline trimming cut 4 bases from V and 3 bases from J; bases unmatched to any gene: 7. The CDR3 is CASSSRTGRANEKLFF. The DNA for the CDR3 is TGTGCCAGCAGTTCTCGGACAGGGCGAGCTAATGAAAAACTGTTTTTT.

This rearrangement joins TRBV5-4 to TRBJ2-1; D may match TRBD1 or TRBD2 (5 bases each). In germline, CDR1 is SGHNT, CDR2 YYREEE (reference sequence). V was trimmed by 3 bases and J by 5 bases, leaving 15 bases between them. The CDR3 loop spans 15 amino acids. CDR3 coding DNA: TGTGCCAGCAGCTCCGAGGGGCAGTCCGACAATGAGCAGTTCTTC. Residues: CASSSEGQSDNEQFF.